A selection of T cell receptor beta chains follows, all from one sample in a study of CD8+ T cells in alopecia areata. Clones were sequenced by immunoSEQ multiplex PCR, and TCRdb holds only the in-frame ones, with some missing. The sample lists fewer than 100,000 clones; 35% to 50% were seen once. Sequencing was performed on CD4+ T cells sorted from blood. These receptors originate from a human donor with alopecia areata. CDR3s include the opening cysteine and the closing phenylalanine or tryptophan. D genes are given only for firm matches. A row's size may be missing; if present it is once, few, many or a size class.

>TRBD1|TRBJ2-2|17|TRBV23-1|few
CASSPTGTGPIPGELFF
TGCGCCAGCAGTCCGACAGGGACAGGCCCCATACCGGGGGAGCTGTTTTTT
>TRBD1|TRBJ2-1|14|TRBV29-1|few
CSARQGQLVNEQFF
TGCAGCGCCAGACAGGGTCAACTCGTCAATGAGCAGTTCTTC
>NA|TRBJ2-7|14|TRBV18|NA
CASSPFAEKAGQYF
TGTGCCAGCTCACCCTTTGCCGAGAAGGCAGGGCAGTACTTC
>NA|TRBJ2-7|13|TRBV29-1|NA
CSVKRSTSYEQYF
TGCAGCGTTAAGCGGTCGACGTCCTACGAGCAGTACTTC
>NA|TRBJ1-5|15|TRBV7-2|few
CASSSSPSGMQPQHF
TGTGCCAGCAGCTCCTCCCCAAGCGGTATGCAGCCCCAGCATTTT
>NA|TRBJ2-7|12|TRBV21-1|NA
CASTERVPEQYF
TGTGCCAGCACCGAGAGGGTCCCGGAGCAGTACTTC
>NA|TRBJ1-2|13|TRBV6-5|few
CASSNGRNYGYTF
TGTGCCAGCAGCAACGGACGGAACTATGGCTACACCTTC
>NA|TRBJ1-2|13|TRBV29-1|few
CSVRQSINYGYTF
TGCAGCGTCAGACAGTCCATTAACTATGGCTACACCTTC
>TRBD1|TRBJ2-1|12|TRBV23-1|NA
CASSHRTGRQFF
TGCGCCAGCAGTCATCGGACAGGGAGGCAGTTCTTC
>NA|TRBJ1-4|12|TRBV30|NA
CAWTTGGEKLFF
TGTGCCTGGACGACAGGAGGTGAAAAACTGTTTTTT
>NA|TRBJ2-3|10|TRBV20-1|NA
CSGAVDTQYF
TGCAGTGGTGCAGTCGATACGCAGTATTTT
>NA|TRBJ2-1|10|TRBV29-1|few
CSGGTEEQFF
TGCAGCGGGGGGACTGAAGAGCAGTTCTTC
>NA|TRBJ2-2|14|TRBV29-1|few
CSVDKGGNTGELFF
TGCAGCGTTGACAAGGGGGGGAACACCGGGGAGCTGTTTTTT
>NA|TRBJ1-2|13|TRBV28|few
CASSLSRNYGYTF
TGTGCCAGCAGTTTATCCCGGAACTATGGCTACACCTTC
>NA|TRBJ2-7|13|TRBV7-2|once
CASSLDNNYEQYF
TGTGCCAGCAGCTTGGACAACAACTACGAGCAGTACTTC
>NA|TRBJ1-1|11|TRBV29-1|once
CSVDRTTEAFF
TGCAGCGTTGATAGAACCACTGAAGCTTTCTTT